Listed below are T cell receptor beta chains from one sample, sequenced in a study of shared clonotypes between healthy human individuals. Profiling relied on immunoSEQ multiplex PCR, and the TCRdb table lists in-frame clones only, not all of them. The repertoire has 450,000 to 550,000 clones, about four fifths of them found once; the top ten carry about an eighth. Sequenced input: PBMCs. These TCRs come from a woman in her forties in good health. Some clones in this sample may be carry-over from other donors' samples. CDR3s include the opening cysteine and the closing phenylalanine or tryptophan. The order of the fields is V gene, D gene, clone size, J gene, CDR3 DNA, CDR3 protein. D genes are given only for firm matches. Only part of the rows carry a size: once, few, many, or a class if the clone is expanded.

>TRBV6-1|NA|few|TRBJ1-1
TGTGCCAGCAGTGACCGGGAGGACAGTGAAGCTTTCTTT
CASSDREDSEAFF
>TRBV7-7|TRBD2|NA|TRBJ2-3
TGTGCTAGCAGCTCTGATAGCGGGAGGCCCCCAGATACGCAGTATTTT
CASSSDSGRPPDTQYF
>TRBV5-4|NA|NA|TRBJ2-2
TGTGCCAGCAGCCTGGACTCTACCGGGGAGCTGTTTTTT
CASSLDSTGELFF
>TRBV30|TRBD1|NA|TRBJ2-3
TGTGCCTGGAGTCTGGGACAGCACCGGAATACGCAGTATTTT
CAWSLGQHRNTQYF
>TRBV5-1|TRBD2|NA|TRBJ2-2
TGCGCCAGCAGCTTGATTAGCGGGAGCCTGAACACCGGGGAGCTGTTTTTT
CASSLISGSLNTGELFF
>TRBV30|NA|many|TRBJ2-6
TGTGCCTGGAGTGCCGACGCCGGGGCCAACGTCCTGACTTTC
CAWSADAGANVLTF
>TRBV2|NA|NA|TRBJ2-3
TGTGCCAGCAATTTCCTCCCCAACACAGATACGCAGTATTTT
CASNFLPNTDTQYF
>TRBV27|TRBD1|NA|TRBJ1-1
TGTGCCAGCAGTGACAGGGTCACTGAAGCTTTCTTT
CASSDRVTEAFF
>TRBV7-9|NA|NA|TRBJ2-1
TGTGCCAGCAGCTGGGGCCCGGCCGGGGATGAGCAGTTCTTC
CASSWGPAGDEQFF
>TRBV7-7|NA|NA|TRBJ2-2
TGTGCTAGCAGCCTCGACTTGGGCACCGGGGAGCTGTTTTTT
CASSLDLGTGELFF
>TRBV4-2|TRBD2|NA|TRBJ2-2
TGTGCCAGCAGCCAAGTTAGCTCTGTAGCGGGAGGGCCCTTAAGAACCGGGGAGCTGTTTTTT
CASSQVSSVAGGPLRTGELFF
>TRBV28|NA|NA|TRBJ2-1
TGTGCCACCACCCTCACTGGGCTAGGGTTCTTC
CATTLTGLGFF
>TRBV19|TRBD2|NA|TRBJ2-1
TGTGCCAGTAGTATAGGACTAGCGGGAGACAATGAGCAGTTCTTC
CASSIGLAGDNEQFF
>TRBV27|TRBD1|NA|TRBJ2-2
TGTGCCAGCAGGTTGACAGGGTGGGACGGGGAGCTGTTTTTT
CASRLTGWDGELFF
>TRBV30|NA|NA|TRBJ1-2
TGTGCCTGGACCCCCGGGGGGGGATTTAACTATGGCTACACCTTC
CAWTPGGGFNYGYTF
>TRBV7-3|NA|NA|TRBJ1-3
TGTGCCAGCAGCCCCGCAGGTCCCTTCTCTGGAAACACCATATATTTT
CASSPAGPFSGNTIYF
>TRBV6-7|NA|NA|TRBJ2-1
TGTGCCAGCAGTTATTGCTCCCGGGCTAGGGATGAGCAGTTCTTC
CASSYCSRARDEQFF
>TRBV2|NA|NA|TRBJ1-1
TGTGCCAGCAGCGACCTCGGGCAGTGGGACACTGAAGCTTTCTTT
CASSDLGQWDTEAFF
>TRBV30|NA|NA|TRBJ2-1
TGTGCCTGGACCTTAGGTGGGAGTTCCTACAATGAGCAGTTCTTC
CAWTLGGSSYNEQFF
>TRBV6-6|NA|few|TRBJ2-3
TGTGCCAGCAGTCCCGCGGCAAGCACAGATACGCAGTATTTT
CASSPAASTDTQYF
>TRBV27|NA|NA|TRBJ1-1
TGTGCCAGCAGCTACACCGGCAGGGCCATGAACACTGAAGCTTTCTTT
CASSYTGRAMNTEAFF
>TRBV28|TRBD1|NA|TRBJ1-1
TGTGCCAGCAGTCGGGACAGGGGGACCGTGAACACTGAAGCTTTCTTT
CASSRDRGTVNTEAFF
>TRBV29-1|NA|few|TRBJ1-1
TGCAGCGTTGGGAACTGGGATACTGAAGCTTTCTTT
CSVGNWDTEAFF
>TRBV21-1|NA|NA|TRBJ2-7
TGTGCCAGCAGCAAAGTAGGTCCAGCGGGAAACGAGCAGTACTTC
CASSKVGPAGNEQYF
>TRBV5-1|NA|NA|TRBJ1-1
TGCGCCAGCAGCCCCGTGGTGGACCCCAACACTGAAGCTTTCTTT
CASSPVVDPNTEAFF
>TRBV11-3|NA|NA|TRBJ2-3
TGTGCCAGCAGCTTCGGACCGAACACAGATACGCAGTATTTT
CASSFGPNTDTQYF
>TRBV7-9|TRBD2|NA|TRBJ2-4
TGTGCCAGCTCGGGGGAGGGGGCCAAAAACATTCAGTACTTC
CASSGEGAKNIQYF
>TRBV7-2|NA|NA|TRBJ2-7
TGTGCCAGCAGCCGCGAGGGGGTCGAGCAGTACTTC
CASSREGVEQYF
>TRBV2|NA|few|TRBJ1-5
TGTGCCAGCAGTGAACAAAGGGTGAGCAATCAGCCCCAGCATTTT
CASSEQRVSNQPQHF
>TRBV18|TRBD1|NA|TRBJ1-2
TGTGCCAGCTCACCTGGGGACAGGGGAAACTATGGCTACACCTTC
CASSPGDRGNYGYTF